One sample yielded the 6 T cell receptor beta chains listed below, sequenced in a study of T-cell reconstitution after alpha-beta-depleted transplantation in children (TCRdb year 2016). The sample's treatment or condition label, in plain terms: allogeneic hematopoietic cell transplantation with graft depleted of TCRalphabeta T cells and CD19 B cells. Library prep was done by PCR. For sequencing, an Illumina HiSeq 2500 was employed. TCR libraries were prepared with molecular barcoding, using unique molecular identifiers to normalize TCRbeta repertoire quantification. TCRdb itself trimmed the public reads at Q25 with fastp, ran MiXCR and retained productive beta chains. When rows share a CDR3 protein, they turn into one entry using the most common DNA and genes. The sample table shows fewer than 700,000 distinct CDR3 sequences, and over 10% are seen once. The ten most abundant clones make up around 2.2% of the sample.

Here the sequenced sample was PBMCs, mostly from graft donor cells, taken 360 days after TCRalphabeta/CD19-depleted stem cell transplant. The receptors were sampled from a male patient aged 10 to 17 who had a stem cell transplant for acute myeloid leukemia, so the T cells may come from the graft donor.

Ten or more counts support this clonotype. The V and J genes are TRBV12-3 or TRBV12-4 and TRBJ1-5; D ambiguous. V dropped 1 base and J dropped 5 bases, with 3 bases sitting between them. CDR3 length: 12 residues. CDR3 sequence reads: CASSLGDQPQHF. CDR3 bases: TGTGCCAGCAGTTTAGGGGATCAGCCCCAGCATTTT.

The J gene is TRBJ2-3, the V gene TRBV6-5, with 7 bases matching TRBD2. V shed 2 bases, J shed 2 bases, and the junction held 4 bases outside the gene matches. The germline V gene encodes CDR1 MNHEY and CDR2 SVGAGI. The length of the CDR3 is 15 residues. As DNA, the CDR3 is TGTGCCAGCAGTTACCAGCGGGGATTCACAGATACGCAGTATTTT. As protein: CASSYQRGFTDTQYF.

This clonotype was recorded only once. A much larger clone lies a single base off, so this may be a read error. This chain links TRBV5-1 with TRBJ2-1; D unclear. The CDR3 has 13 amino acids. Germline lookup yields CDR1 SGHRS and CDR2 YFSETQ. CDR3 residues: CASSFSTSNGQFF. CDR3 DNA: TGCGCCAGCAGCTTTAGCACTTCCAATGGGCAGTTCTTC.

The V and J genes are TRBV29-1 and TRBJ2-3; 13 nucleotides agree with TRBD2. The J segment lost 3 bases and the V segment lost 4 bases, leaving 10 bases of the junction unmatched. The germline gives CDR1 SQVTM, CDR2 ANQGSEA. The CDR3 totals 17 residues. The CDR3 is CSVATSGRNVGTDTQYF. CDR3 DNA: TGCAGCGTTGCGACTAGCGGGAGGAACGTCGGGACAGATACGCAGTATTTT.

The chain uses TRBV25-1 and TRBJ1-4; D uncertain. The length of the CDR3 is 12 residues. Trimming left V 3 bases short and J 7 bases short, with 6 bases between. Germline V lookup: CDR1 MGHDK, CDR2 SYGVNS. CDR3 region: CASSEGGEKLFF. CDR3 bases: TGTGCCAGCAGTGAGGGCGGTGAAAAACTGTTTTTT.

This clonotype was counted between two and nine times. This chain joins TRBV20-1 and TRBJ2-3; tentative D call: TRBD2 (5 bases). Germline lookup yields CDR1 DFQATT and CDR2 SNEGSKA (reference sequence). Trimming pared 4 bases from V and 2 bases from J, leaving 13 bases between. The CDR3 spans 14 residues. The CDR3 DNA reads as TGCAGTGCTATCCGGGGAGTTGTCACAGATACGCAGTATTTT. Protein sequence: CSAIRGVVTDTQYF.